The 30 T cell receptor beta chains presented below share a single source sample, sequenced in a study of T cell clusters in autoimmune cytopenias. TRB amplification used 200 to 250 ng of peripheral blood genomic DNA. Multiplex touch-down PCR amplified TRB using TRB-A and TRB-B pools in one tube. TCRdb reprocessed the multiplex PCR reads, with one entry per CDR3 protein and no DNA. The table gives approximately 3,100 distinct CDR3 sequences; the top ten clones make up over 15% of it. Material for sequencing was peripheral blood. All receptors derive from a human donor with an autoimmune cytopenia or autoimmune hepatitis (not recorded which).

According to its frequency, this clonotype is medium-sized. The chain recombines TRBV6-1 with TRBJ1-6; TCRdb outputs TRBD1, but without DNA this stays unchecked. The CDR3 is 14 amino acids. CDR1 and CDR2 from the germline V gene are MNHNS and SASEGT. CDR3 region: CASSGQDSKSPLHF.

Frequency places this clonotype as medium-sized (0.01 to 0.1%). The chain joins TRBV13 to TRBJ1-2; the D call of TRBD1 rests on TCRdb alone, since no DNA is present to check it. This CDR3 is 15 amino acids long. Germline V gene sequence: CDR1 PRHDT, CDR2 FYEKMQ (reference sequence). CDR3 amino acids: CASSSGQGLNYGYTF.

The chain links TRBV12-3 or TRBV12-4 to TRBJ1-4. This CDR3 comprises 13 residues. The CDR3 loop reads CAITTEFNEKLFF.

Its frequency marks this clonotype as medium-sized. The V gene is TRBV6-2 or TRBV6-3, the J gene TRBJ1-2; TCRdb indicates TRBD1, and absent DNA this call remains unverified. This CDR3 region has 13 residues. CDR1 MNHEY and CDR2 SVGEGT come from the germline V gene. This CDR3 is CARPTGLSYGYTF.

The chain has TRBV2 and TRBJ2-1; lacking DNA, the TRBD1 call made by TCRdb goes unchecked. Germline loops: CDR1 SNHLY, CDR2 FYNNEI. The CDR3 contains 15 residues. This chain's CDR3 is CASSTDRGSHNEQFF.

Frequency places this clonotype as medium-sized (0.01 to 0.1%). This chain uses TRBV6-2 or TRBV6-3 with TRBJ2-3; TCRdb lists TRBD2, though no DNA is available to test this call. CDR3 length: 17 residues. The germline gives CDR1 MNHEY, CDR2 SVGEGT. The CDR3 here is CASSYGGAGTITDTQYF.

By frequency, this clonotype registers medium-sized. CDR3 protein: CASSLGTTNEKLFF. The rearrangement uses TRBV7-6 and TRBJ1-4. The V gene's germline CDR1 is SGHVS and CDR2 FNYEAQ. CDR3 length: 14 residues.

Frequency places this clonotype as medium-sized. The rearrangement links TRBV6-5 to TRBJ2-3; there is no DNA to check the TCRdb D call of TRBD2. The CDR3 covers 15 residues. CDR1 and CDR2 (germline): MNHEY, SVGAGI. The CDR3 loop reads CASSPTSGGADTQYF.

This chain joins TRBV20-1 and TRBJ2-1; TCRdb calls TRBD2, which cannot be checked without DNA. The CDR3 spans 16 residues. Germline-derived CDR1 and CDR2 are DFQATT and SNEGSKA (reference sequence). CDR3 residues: CSASEGLAGAYNEQFF.

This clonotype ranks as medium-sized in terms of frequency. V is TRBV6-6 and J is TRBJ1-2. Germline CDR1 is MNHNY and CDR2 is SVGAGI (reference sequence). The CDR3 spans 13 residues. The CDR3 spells CAERDGYNYGYTF.

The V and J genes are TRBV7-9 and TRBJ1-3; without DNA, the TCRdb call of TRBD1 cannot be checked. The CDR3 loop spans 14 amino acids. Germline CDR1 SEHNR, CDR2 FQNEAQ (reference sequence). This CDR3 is CASSFTGVGNTIYF.

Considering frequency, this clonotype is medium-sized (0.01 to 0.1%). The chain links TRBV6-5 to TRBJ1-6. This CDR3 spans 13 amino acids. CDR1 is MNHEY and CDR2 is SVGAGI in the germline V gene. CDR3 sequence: CASSQGLNSPLHF.

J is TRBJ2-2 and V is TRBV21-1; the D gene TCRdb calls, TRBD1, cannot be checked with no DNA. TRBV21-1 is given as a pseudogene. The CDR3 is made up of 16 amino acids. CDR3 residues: CASSKSGSSGTGELFF.

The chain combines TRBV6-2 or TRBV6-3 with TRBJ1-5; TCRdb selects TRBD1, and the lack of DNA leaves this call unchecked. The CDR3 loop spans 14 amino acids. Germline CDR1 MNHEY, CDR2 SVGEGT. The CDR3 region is CASSRGGSNQPQHF.

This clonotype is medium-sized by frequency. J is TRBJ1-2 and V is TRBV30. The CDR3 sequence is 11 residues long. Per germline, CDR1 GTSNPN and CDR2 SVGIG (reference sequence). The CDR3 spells CIRPRVKGYTF.

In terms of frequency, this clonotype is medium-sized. The CDR3 here is CASKGQTYGYTF. The chain couples TRBV6-2 or TRBV6-3 to TRBJ1-2; TCRdb calls TRBD1, which cannot be checked without DNA. The CDR3 is 12 residues long. Germline V gene data show CDR1 as MNHEY and CDR2 as SVGEGT.

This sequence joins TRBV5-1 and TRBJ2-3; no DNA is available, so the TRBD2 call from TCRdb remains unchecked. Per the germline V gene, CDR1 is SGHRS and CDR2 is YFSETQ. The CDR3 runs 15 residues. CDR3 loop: CASSFKLAGVDTQYF.

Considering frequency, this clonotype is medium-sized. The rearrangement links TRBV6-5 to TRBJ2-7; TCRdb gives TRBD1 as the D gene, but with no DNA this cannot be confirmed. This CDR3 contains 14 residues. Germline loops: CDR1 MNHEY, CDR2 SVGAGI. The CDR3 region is CASRGTGISYEQYF.

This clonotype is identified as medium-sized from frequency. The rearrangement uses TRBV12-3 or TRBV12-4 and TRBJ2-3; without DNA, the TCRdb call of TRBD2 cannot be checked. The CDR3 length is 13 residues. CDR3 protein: CASSPPGIDTQYF.

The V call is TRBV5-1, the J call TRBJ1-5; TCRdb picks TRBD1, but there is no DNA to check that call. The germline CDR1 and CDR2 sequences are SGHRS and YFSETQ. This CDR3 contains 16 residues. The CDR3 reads CASSLEPGALNQPQHF.

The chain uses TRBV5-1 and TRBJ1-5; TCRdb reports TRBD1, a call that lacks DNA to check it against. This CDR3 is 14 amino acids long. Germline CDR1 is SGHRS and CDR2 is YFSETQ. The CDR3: CASSPGEYNQPQHF.

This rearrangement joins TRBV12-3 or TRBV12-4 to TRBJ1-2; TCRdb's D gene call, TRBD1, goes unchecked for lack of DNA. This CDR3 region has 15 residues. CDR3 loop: CASSLSPPTGYGYTF.

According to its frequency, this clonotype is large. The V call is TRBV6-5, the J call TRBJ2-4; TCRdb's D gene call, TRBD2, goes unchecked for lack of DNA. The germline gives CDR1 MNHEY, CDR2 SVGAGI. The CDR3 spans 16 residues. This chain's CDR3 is CASSYSQRGAKNIQYF.

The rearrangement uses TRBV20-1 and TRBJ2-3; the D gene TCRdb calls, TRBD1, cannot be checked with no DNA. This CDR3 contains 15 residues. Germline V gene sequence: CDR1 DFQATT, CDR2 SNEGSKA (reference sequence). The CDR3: CSAFEGTDGTDTQYF.

The CDR3 spells CASRLSSPFQETQYF. The chain recombines TRBV5-1 with TRBJ2-5; no DNA is available, so the TRBD2 call from TCRdb remains unchecked. In germline, CDR1 is SGHRS, CDR2 YFSETQ. The CDR3 is made up of 15 amino acids.

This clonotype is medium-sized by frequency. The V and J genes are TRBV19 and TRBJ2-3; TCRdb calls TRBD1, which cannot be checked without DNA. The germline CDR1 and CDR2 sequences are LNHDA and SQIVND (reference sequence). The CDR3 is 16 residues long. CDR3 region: CASRSTRGGVTDTQYF.

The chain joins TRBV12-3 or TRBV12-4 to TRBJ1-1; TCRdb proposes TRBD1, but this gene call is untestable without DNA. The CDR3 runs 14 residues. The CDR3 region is CASSPGQGTTEAFF.

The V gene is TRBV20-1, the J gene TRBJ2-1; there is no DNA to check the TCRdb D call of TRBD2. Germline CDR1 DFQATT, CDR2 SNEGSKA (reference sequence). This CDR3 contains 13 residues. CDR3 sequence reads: CSGLAGRWDEQFF.

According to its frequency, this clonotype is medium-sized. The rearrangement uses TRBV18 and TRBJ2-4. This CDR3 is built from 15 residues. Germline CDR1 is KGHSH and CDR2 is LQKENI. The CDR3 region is CASSPPSRAKNIQYF.

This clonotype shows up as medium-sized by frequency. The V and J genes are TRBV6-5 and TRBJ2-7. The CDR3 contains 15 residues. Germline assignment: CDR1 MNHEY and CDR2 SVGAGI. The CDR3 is CASSYSRGSSYEQYF.